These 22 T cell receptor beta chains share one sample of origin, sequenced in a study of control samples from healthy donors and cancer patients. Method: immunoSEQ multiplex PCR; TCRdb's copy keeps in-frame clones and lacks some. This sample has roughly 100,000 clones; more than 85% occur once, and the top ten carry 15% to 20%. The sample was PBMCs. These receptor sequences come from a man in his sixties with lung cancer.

The chain's CDR3 is CSVGSRGGFETQYF. The CDR3 region has the DNA TGCAGCGTTGGTTCGCGGGGGGGCTTTGAGACCCAGTACTTC. This chain connects TRBV29-1 to TRBJ2-5, with TRBD2 identical over 9 bases. V lost 4 bases to trimming and J lost 5 bases; unmatched junction nucleotides: 8. Germline V gene sequence: CDR1 SQVTM, CDR2 ANQGSEA. This CDR3 is built from 14 residues.

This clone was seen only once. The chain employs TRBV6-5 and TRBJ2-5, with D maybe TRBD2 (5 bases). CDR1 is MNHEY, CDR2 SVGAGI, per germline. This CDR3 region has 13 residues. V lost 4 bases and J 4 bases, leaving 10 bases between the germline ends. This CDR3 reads CASSSPGGETQYF. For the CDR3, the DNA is TGTGCCAGCAGTTCACCTGGAGGAGAGACCCAGTACTTC.

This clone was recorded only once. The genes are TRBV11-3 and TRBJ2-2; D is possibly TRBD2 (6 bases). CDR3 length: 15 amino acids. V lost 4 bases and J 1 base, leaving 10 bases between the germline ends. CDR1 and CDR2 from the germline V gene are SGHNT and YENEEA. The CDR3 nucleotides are TGTGCCAGCAGCTCGGGACTCTTGAACACCGGGGAGCTGTTTTTT. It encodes CASSSGLLNTGELFF. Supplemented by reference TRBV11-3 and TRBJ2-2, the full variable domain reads EAGVVQSPRYKIIEKKQPVAFWCNPISGHNTLYWYLQNLGQGPELLIRYENEEAVDDSQLPKDRFSAERLKGVDSTLKIQPAELGDSAVYLCASSSGLLNTGELFFGEGSRLTVL.

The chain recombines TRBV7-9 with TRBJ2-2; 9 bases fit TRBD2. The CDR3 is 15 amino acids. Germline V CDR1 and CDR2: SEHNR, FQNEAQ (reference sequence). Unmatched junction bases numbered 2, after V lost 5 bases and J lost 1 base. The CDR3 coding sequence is TGTGCCAGCAGCGGTAGCGGGGGGAACACCGGGGAGCTGTTTTTT. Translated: CASSGSGGNTGELFF. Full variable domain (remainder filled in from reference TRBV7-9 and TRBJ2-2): DTGVSQNPRHKITKRGQNVTFRCDPISEHNRLYWYRQTLGQGPEFLTYFQNEAQLEKSRLLSDRFSAERPKGSFSTLEIQRTEQGDSAMYLCASSGSGGNTGELFFGEGSRLTVL.

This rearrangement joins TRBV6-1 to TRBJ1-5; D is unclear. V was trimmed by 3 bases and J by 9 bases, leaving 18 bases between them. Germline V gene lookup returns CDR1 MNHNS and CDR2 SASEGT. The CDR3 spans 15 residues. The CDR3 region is CASSDGPGSKGPQHF. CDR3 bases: TGTGCCAGCAGTGACGGTCCAGGCTCCAAGGGGCCCCAGCATTTT.

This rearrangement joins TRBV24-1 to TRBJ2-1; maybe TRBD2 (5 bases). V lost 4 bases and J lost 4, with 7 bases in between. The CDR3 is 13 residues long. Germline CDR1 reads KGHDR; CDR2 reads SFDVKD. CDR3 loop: CATSEDSYNEQFF. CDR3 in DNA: TGTGCCACCAGTGAGGACTCATACAATGAGCAGTTCTTC.

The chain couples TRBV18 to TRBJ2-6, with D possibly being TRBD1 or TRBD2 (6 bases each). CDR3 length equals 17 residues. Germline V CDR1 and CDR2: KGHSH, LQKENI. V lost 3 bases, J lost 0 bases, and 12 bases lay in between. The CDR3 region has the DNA TGTGCCAGCTCACCCGGGGGCCCCCACTCTGGGGCCAACGTCCTGACTTTC. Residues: CASSPGGPHSGANVLTF.

The CDR3 loop reads CASSGPGTGDEKLFF. DNA of the CDR3: TGTGCCAGCAGTGGACCCGGGACGGGAGATGAAAAACTGTTTTTT. The chain couples TRBV2 to TRBJ1-4, with D possibly matching TRBD1 (5 bases). This CDR3 comprises 15 residues. The ends were cut back, 4 bases at V and 6 bases at J, with 15 bases in the middle. Germline CDR1 and CDR2: SNHLY and FYNNEI. Supplemented by reference TRBV2 and TRBJ1-4, the full variable domain reads EPEVTQTPSHQVTQMGQEVILRCVPISNHLYFYWYRQILGQKVEFLVSFYNNEISEKSEIFDDQFSVERPDGSNFTLKIRSTKLEDSAMYFCASSGPGTGDEKLFFGSGTQLSVL.

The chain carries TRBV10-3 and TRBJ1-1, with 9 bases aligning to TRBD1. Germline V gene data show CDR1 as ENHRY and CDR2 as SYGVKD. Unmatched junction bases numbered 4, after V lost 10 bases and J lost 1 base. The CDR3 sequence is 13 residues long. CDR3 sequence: CANRQGENTEAFF. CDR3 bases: TGTGCCAACCGACAGGGGGAGAACACTGAAGCTTTCTTT.

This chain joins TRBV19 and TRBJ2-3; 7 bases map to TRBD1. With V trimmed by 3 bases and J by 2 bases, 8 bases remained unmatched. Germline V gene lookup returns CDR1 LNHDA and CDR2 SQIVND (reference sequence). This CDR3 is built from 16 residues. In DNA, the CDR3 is TGTGCCAGTAGTATTGAAAGGACAGGATACACAGATACGCAGTATTTT. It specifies CASSIERTGYTDTQYF.

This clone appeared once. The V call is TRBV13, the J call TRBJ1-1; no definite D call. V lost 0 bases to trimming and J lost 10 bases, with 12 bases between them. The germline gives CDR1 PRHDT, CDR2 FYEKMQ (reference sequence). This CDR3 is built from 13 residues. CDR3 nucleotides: TGTGCCAGCAGCTTAGGGACCGACCGCGGAGCTTTCTTT. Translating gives CASSLGTDRGAFF.

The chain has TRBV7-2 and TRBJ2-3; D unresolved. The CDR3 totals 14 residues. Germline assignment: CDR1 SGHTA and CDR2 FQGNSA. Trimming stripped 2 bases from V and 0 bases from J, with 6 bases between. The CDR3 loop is CASSLSVSTDTQYF. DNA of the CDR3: TGTGCCAGCAGCTTATCAGTTAGCACAGATACGCAGTATTTT.

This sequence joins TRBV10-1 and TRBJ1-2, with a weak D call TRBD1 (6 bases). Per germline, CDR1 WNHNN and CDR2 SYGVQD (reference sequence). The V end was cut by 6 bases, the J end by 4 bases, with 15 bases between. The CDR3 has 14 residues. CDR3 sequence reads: CASSPDRFLYGYTF. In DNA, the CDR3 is TGCGCCAGCAGCCCGGACAGATTCCTCTATGGCTACACCTTC.

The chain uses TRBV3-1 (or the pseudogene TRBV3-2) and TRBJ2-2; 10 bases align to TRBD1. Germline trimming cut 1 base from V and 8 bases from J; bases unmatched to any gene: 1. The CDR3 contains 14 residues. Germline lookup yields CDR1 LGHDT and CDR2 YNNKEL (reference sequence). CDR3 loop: CASSQGQGAGELFF. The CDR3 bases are TGTGCCAGCAGCCAAGGACAGGGGGCTGGGGAGCTGTTTTTT.

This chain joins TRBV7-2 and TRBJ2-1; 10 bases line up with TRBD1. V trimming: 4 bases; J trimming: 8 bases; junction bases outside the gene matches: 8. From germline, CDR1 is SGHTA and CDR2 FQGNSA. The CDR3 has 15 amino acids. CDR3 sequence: CASSWGQGNGDEQFF. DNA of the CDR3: TGTGCCAGCAGCTGGGGACAGGGGAATGGGGATGAGCAGTTCTTC.

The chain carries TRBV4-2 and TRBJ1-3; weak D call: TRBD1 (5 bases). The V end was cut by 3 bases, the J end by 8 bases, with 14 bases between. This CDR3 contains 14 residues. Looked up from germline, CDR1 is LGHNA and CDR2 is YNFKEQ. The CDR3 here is CASSQGTGAYTIYF. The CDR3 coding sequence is TGTGCCAGCAGCCAGGGGACTGGGGCATACACCATATATTTT.

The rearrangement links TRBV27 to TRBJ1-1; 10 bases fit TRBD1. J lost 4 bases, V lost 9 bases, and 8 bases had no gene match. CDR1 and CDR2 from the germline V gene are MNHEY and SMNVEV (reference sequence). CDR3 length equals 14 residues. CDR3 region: CASRQGAGGTEAFF. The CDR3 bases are TGTGCCAGTAGACAGGGGGCAGGAGGCACTGAAGCTTTCTTT.

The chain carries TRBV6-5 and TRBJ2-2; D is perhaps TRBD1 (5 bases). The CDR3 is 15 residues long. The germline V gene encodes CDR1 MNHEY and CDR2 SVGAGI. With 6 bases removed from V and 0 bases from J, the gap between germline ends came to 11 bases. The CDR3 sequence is CASSLGQPNTGELFF. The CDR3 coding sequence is TGTGCCAGCAGCCTAGGACAACCGAACACCGGGGAGCTGTTTTTT.

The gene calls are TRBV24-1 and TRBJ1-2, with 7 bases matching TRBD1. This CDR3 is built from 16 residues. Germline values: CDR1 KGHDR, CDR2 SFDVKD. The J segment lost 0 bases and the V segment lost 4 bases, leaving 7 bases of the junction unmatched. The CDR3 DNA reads TGTGCCACCAGTGACGGGACAGAAATATCTAACTATGGCTACACCTTC. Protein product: CATSDGTEISNYGYTF.

The CDR3 region is CASSQIGRAEAFF. As DNA, the CDR3 is TGTGCCAGCAGCCAAATCGGGCGGGCTGAAGCTTTCTTT. The chain recombines TRBV3-1 (or the pseudogene TRBV3-2) with TRBJ1-1; no firm D call. V was trimmed by 2 bases and J by 6 bases, leaving 10 bases between them. CDR3 length equals 13 residues. Germline lookup yields CDR1 LGHDT and CDR2 YNNKEL (reference sequence).

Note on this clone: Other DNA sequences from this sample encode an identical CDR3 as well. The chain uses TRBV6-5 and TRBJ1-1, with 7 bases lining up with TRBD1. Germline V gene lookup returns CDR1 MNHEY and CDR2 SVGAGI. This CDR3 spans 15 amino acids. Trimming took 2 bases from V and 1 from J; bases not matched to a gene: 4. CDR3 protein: CASSYARQGNTEAFF. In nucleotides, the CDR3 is TGTGCCAGCAGTTACGCCAGACAGGGGAACACTGAAGCTTTCTTT.

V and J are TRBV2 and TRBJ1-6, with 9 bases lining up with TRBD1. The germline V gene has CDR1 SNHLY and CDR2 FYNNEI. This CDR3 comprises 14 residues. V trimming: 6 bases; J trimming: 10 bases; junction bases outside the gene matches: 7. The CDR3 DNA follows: TGTGCCAGCAGGGAGCGGACAGGGGACTCACCCCTCCACTTT. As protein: CASRERTGDSPLHF.